Below, one T cell receptor beta chain is given with its context. Its antigen is not identified. This may stem from a read error, because a much larger clone lies one nucleotide away. The CDR3 consists of 13 residues. CDR1 and CDR2 from the germline V gene are SGHRS and YFSETQ. This sample is part of a study of response to subunit inactivated influenza vaccine. General observations from the study: That few new T cells are recruited by each seasonal influenza vaccination was the authors' suggestion.

TCRdb independently ran MiXCR on the RT-PCR reads; one entry per CDR3 protein. The sample lists approximately 700,000 distinct CDR3 sequences, 15% to 19% occurring once. This chain uses TRBV5-1 with TRBJ2-2; D is perhaps TRBD2 (5 bases). The material was PBMCs from blood, obtained approximately 12 days after vaccination. This sequence was found in a man aged 45-65 years who received an inactivated influenza vaccine. The CDR3 coding sequence is TGCGCCAGCAGCTTGGATTCTACCGGGGAGCCGTTTTTT. Translating gives CASSLDSTGEPFF.